This TCR beta chain was identified during a study of T cell repertoires in cytomegalovirus infection. Study information: Selected CMV epitopes included recently identified HLA-C-restricted ones as well as well-studied HLA-B-restricted ones. Both a matching HLA type and CMV infection were indicated by public TCR beta signatures.

This clonotype was counted a few times. Its cognate antigen is unknown. General observations from the study: The study found HLA-C-restricted CMV-specific TCR beta clonotypes dominating the ex vivo response. Frequencies of public TCR beta families were cumulated, and this identified carriers of CMV plus the relevant HLA.

TCRdb used MiXCR to reprocess the reads, holding one entry per CDR3 protein. This table holds 700,000 to 950,000 distinct CDR3 sequences, 32% found once. The V gene lost 1 base and the J gene lost 7 bases, with 14 bases spanning the gap. The germline V gene encodes CDR1 MNHNS and CDR2 SASEGT. This CDR3 region has 16 residues. The material sequenced was cultured CD8+ T cells from PBMCs, taken from culture after CMV antigen stimulation. The chain has TRBV6-1 and TRBJ1-6; D is possibly TRBD1 (5 bases). The receptor was derived from a human donor in good health (CMV status not recorded). Some clones in this sample may be carry-over from other donors' samples. The CDR3 loop is CASSEGPGWGNSPLHF. Here the CDR3 DNA reads TGTGCCAGCAGTGAAGGGCCGGGATGGGGGAATTCACCCCTCCACTTT.